This TCR beta chain was recorded in a study of CD8 T cells in ankylosing spondylitis. A single record per CDR3 protein comes from TCRdb applying MiXCR to the 5' RACE reads. This sample has under 250,000 distinct CDR3 sequences, with 7.5% to 9.5% found just once. Trimming took 4 bases from V and 5 from J; bases not matched to a gene: 3. Germline V gene lookup returns CDR1 SGHDT and CDR2 YYEEEE. This CDR3 is built from 14 residues. This clonotype was detected ten times or more. The sample consisted of blood, either unsorted or a sorted T cell fraction (not recorded which). V is TRBV5-6 and J is TRBJ2-3; 11 bases align to TRBD2. The TCR sequence derives from a female donor with ankylosing spondylitis or in good health (not recorded which). CDR3 nucleotide sequence: TGTGCCAGCAGCCCGGGACTAGCGGTAGATACGCAGTATTTT. This sequence encodes CASSPGLAVDTQYF.